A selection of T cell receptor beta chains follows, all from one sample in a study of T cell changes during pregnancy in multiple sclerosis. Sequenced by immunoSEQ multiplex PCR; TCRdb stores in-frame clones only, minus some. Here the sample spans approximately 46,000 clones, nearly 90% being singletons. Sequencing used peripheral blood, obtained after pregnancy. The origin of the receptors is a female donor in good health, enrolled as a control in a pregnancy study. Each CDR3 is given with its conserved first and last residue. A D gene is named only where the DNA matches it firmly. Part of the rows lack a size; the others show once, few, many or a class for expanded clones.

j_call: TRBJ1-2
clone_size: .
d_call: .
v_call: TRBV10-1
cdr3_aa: CASSENQGSGYTF
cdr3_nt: TGCGCCAGCAGTGAGAACCAGGGTAGTGGCTACACCTTC

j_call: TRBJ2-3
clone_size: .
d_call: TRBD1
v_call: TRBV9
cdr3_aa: CASSPRGTGGTDTQYF
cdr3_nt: TGTGCCAGCAGCCCTCGCGGGACAGGGGGCACAGATACGCAGTATTTT

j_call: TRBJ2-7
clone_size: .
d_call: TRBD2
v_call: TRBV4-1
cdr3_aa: CASSQESGSGYEQYF
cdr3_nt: TGCGCCAGCAGCCAAGAGAGCGGGAGTGGGTACGAGCAGTACTTC

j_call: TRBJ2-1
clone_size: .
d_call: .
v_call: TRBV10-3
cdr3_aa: CAISESWRESEQFF
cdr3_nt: TGTGCCATCAGTGAGTCCTGGAGGGAGAGTGAGCAGTTCTTC

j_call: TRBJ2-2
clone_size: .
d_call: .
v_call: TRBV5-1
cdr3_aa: CASSLVEPGELFF
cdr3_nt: TGCGCCAGCAGCTTGGTGGAGCCCGGGGAGCTGTTTTTT

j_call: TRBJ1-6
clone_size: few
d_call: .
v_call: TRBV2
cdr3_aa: CASSERQLNSPLHF
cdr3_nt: TGTGCCAGCAGTGAGCGACAGCTTAATTCACCCCTCCACTTT

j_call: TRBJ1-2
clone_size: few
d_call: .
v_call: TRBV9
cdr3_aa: CASSVGLRGGPYGYTF
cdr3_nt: TGTGCCAGCAGCGTAGGTTTGAGGGGGGGGCCCTATGGCTACACCTTC

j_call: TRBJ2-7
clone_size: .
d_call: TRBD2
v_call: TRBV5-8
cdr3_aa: CASSFLAGAREQYF
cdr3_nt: TGTGCCAGCAGCTTCCTAGCGGGAGCGCGGGAGCAGTACTTC

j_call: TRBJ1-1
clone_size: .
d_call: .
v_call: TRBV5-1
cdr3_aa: CASSLATGGRSTEAFF
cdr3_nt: TGCGCCAGCAGCTTGGCCACCGGGGGGCGGAGCACTGAAGCTTTCTTT

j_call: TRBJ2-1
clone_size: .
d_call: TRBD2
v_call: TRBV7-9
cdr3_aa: CASSLGGGSNNNEQFF
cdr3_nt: TGTGCCAGCAGCTTAGGGGGCGGGAGTAACAACAATGAGCAGTTCTTC

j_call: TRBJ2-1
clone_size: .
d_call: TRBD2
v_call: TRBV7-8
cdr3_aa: CASSLVGSGGPHEQFF
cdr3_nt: TGTGCCAGCAGCTTAGTGGGTAGCGGGGGGCCCCATGAGCAGTTCTTC

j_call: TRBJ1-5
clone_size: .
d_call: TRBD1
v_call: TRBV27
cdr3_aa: CASSPLQGAAGNQPQHF
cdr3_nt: TGTGCCAGCAGTCCTCTACAGGGGGCGGCAGGCAATCAGCCCCAGCATTTT

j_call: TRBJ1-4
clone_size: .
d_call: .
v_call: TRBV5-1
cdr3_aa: CASSSSAGANEKLFF
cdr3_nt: TGCGCCAGCAGCTCATCGGCGGGAGCTAATGAAAAACTGTTTTTT

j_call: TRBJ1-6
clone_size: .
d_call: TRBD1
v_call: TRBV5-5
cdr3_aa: CASSPGTVRENSPLHF
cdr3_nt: TGTGCCAGCAGCCCTGGGACAGTCCGGGAGAATTCACCCCTCCACTTT

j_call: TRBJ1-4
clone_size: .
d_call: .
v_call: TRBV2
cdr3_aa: CASIPGDFNEKLFF
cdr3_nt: TGTGCCAGCATCCCGGGAGATTTTAATGAAAAACTGTTTTTT

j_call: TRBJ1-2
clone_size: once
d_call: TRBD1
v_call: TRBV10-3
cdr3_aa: CAISDRGGPFGYTF
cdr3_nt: TGTGCCATCAGCGACAGGGGCGGTCCCTTTGGCTACACCTTC

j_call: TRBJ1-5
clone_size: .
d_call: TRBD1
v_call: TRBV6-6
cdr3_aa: CASSGTGDYSNQPQHF
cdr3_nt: TGTGCCAGCAGTGGGACAGGGGACTATAGCAATCAGCCCCAGCATTTT

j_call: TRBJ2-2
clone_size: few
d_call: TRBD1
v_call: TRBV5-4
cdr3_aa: CASSFSGTGYGELFF
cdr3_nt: TGTGCCAGCAGCTTCTCCGGGACAGGGTACGGGGAGCTGTTTTTT

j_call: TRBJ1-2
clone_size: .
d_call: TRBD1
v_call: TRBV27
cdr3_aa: CASSLAGQGDYGYTF
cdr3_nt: TGTGCCAGCAGTTTAGCCGGACAGGGCGACTATGGCTACACCTTC

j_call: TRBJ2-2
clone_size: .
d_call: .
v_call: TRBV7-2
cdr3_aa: CASSYPQIATGELFF
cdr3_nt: TGTGCCAGCAGTTACCCTCAAATAGCTACCGGGGAGCTGTTTTTT

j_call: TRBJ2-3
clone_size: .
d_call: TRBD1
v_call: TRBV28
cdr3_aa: CASNPTGTGGPDTQYF
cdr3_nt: TGTGCCAGCAATCCTACCGGGACAGGGGGCCCAGATACGCAGTATTTT

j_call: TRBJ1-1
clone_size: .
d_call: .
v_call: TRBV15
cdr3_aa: CATSRDVGHDTEAFF
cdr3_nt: TGTGCCACCAGCAGAGATGTGGGCCACGACACTGAAGCTTTCTTT

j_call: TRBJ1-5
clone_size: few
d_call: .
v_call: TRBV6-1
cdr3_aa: CASSERGGSNQPQHF
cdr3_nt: TGTGCCAGCAGTGAAAGGGGGGGAAGCAATCAGCCCCAGCATTTT

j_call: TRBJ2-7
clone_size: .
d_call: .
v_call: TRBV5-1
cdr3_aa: CASSPDSVSYEQYF
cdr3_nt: TGCGCCAGCAGCCCCGACTCCGTCTCCTACGAGCAGTACTTC

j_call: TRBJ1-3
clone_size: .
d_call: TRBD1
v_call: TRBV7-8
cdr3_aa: CASSLVSQGAGNTIYF
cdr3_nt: TGTGCCAGCAGCTTAGTTTCACAGGGGGCTGGAAACACCATATATTTT

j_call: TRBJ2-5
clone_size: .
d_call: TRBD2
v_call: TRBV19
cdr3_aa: CASSIRGGGETQYF
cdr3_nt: TGTGCCAGTAGTATTCGGGGGGGCGGTGAGACCCAGTACTTC

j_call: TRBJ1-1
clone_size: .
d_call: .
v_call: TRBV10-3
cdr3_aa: CAISGKKATGLNTEAFF
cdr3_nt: TGTGCCATCAGTGGCAAAAAGGCAACAGGCCTGAACACTGAAGCTTTCTTT

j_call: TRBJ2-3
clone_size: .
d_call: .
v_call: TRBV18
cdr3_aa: CATEPGLADTQYF
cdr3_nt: TGTGCCACCGAACCGGGATTGGCCGATACGCAGTATTTT

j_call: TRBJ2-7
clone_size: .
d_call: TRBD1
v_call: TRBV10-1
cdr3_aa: CASSARDRVNEQYF
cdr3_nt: TGCGCCAGCAGTGCCCGGGACAGGGTTAACGAGCAGTACTTC

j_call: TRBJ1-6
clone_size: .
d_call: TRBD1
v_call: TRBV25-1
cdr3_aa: CASSEADRYNSPLHF
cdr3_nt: TGTGCCAGCAGTGAGGCGGACAGGTATAATTCACCCCTCCACTTT

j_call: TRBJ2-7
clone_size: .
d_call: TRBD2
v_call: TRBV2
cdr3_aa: CASPGGSGSHEQYF
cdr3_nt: TGTGCCAGCCCTGGGGGTAGCGGGAGCCACGAGCAGTACTTC

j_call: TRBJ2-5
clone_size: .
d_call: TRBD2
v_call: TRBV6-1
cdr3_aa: CASSVSGGAGEETQYF
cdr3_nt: TGTGCCAGCAGTGTAAGCGGGGGGGCGGGTGAAGAGACCCAGTACTTC

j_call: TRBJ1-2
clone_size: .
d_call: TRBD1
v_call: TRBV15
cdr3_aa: CATSRGGGTGGGYTF
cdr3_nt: TGTGCCACCAGCAGAGGAGGGGGGACAGGGGGCGGCTACACCTTC

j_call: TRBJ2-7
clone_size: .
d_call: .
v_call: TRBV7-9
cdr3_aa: CASSLAGGREQYF
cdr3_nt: TGTGCCAGCAGCTTAGCGGGGGGTAGGGAGCAGTACTTC

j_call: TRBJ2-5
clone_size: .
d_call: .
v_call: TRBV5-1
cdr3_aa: CASSLSRGRQTQYF
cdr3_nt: TGCGCCAGCAGCTTGTCTCGAGGGCGGCAGACCCAGTACTTC

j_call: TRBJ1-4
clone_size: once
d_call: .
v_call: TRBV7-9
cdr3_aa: CASSLAGINEKLFF
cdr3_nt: TGTGCCAGCAGCTTAGCCGGGATTAATGAAAAACTGTTTTTT

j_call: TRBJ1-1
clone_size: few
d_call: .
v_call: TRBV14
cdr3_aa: CASSPGQNRVTEAFF
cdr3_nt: TGTGCCAGCAGCCCCGGACAGAACAGGGTCACTGAAGCTTTCTTT

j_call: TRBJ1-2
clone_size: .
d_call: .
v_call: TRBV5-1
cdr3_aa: CASSQGGGYTF
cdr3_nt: TGCGCCAGCAGCCAAGGAGGTGGCTACACCTTC

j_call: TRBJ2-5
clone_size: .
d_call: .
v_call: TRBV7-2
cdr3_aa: CASSLQQGWGTQYF
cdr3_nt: TGTGCCAGCAGCTTGCAACAGGGCTGGGGGACCCAGTACTTC

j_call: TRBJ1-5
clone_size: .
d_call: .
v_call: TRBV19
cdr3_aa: CASRLTGNQPQHF
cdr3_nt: TGTGCCAGTAGGTTAACAGGGAATCAGCCCCAGCATTTT

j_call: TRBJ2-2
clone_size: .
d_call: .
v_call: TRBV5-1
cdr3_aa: CASSAISGDAGELFF
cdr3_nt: TGCGCCAGCAGCGCTATCTCAGGGGACGCCGGGGAGCTGTTTTTT